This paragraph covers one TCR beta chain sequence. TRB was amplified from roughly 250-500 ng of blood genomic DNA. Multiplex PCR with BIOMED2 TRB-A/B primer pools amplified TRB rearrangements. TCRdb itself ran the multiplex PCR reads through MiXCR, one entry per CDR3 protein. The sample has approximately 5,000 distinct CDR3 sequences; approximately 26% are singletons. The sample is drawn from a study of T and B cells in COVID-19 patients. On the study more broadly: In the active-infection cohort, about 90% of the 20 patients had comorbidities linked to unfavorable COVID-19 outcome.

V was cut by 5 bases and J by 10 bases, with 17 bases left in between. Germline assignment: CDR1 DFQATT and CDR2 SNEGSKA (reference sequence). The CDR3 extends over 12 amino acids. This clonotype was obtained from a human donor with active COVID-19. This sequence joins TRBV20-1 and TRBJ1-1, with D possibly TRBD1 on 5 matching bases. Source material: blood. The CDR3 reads CSAGGTYLRAFF. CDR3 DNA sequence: TGCAGTGCTGGCGGGACCTACCTGCGAGCTTTCTTT.